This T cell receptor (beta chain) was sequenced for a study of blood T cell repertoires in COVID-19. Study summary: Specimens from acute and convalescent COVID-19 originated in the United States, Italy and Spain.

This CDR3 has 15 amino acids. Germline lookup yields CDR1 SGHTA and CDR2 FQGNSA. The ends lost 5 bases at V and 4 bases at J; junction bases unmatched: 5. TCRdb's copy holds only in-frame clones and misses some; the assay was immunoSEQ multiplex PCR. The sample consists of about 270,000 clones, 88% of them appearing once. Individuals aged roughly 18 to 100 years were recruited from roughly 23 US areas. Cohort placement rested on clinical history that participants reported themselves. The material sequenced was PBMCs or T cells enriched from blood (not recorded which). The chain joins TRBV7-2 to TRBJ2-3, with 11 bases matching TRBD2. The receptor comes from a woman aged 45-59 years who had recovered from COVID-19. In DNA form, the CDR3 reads TGTGCCAGCAGCCCACTAGCGGGAGCGGCAGATACGCAGTATTTT. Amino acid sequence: CASSPLAGAADTQYF.